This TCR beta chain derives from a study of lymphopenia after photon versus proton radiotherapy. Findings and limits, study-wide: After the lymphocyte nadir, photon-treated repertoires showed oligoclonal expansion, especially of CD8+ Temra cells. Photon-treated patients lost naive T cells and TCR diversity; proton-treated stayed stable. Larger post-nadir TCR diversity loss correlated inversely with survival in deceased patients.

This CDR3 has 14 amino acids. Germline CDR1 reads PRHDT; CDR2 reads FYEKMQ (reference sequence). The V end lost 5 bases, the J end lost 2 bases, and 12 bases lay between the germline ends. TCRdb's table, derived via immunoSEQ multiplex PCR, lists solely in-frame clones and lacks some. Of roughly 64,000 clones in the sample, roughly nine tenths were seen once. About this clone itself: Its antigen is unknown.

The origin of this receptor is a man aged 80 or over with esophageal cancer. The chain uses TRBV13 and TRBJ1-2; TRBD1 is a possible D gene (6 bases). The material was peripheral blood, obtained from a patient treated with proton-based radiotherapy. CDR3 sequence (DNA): TGTGCCAGCAGCGCGATAACAGGGAACTATGGCTACACCTTC. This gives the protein CASSAITGNYGYTF.